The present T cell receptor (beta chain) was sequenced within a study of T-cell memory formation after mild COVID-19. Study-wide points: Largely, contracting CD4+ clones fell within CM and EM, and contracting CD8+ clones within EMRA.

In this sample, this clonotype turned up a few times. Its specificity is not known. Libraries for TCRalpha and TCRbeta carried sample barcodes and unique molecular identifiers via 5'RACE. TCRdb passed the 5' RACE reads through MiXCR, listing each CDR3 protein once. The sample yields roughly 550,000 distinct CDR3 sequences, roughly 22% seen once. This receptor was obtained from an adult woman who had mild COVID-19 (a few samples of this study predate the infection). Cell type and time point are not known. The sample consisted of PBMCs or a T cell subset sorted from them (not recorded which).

The CDR3 loop is CSVGAGVNEQFF. CDR3 in DNA: TGCAGCGTTGGAGCGGGCGTGAATGAGCAGTTCTTC. This chain connects TRBV29-1 to TRBJ2-1; D might be TRBD2 (6 bases). The CDR3 is made up of 12 amino acids. The germline V and J ends were trimmed by 4 bases and 7 bases, with 11 bases remaining between them. Germline V gene lookup returns CDR1 SQVTM and CDR2 ANQGSEA.